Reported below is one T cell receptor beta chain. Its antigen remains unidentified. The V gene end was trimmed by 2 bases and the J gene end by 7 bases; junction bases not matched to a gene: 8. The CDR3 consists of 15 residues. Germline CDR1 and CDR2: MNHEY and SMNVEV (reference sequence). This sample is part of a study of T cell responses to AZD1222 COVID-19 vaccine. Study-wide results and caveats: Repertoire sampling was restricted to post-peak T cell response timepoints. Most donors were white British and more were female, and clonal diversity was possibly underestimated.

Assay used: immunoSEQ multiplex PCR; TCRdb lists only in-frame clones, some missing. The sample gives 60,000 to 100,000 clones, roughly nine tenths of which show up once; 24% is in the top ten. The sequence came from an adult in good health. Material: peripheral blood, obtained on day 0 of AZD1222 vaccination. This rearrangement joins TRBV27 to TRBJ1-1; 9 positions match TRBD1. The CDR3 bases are TGTGCCAGCAGTTTACAAACAGGGGGCGATGGTGAAGCTTTCTTT. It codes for CASSLQTGGDGEAFF.